One sample yielded the 24 T cell receptor beta chains listed below, sequenced in a study of blood T cell repertoires in COVID-19. Sequencing used immunoSEQ multiplex PCR; TCRdb keeps in-frame clones, though not all of them. The sample lists more than 300,000 clones; 80% to 90% were seen once. Sequencing was performed on peripheral blood. The source is a woman between 45 and 65 years old with COVID-19, enrolled during active disease.

The rearrangement links TRBV30 to TRBJ1-2, with a weak D call TRBD1 (5 bases). There are 14 residues in the CDR3. Germline V gene data show CDR1 as GTSNPN and CDR2 as SVGIG (reference sequence). V was shortened by 3 bases and J by 1 base, with 12 bases between the two germline ends. The CDR3 region is CAWRLSGYNYGYTF. CDR3 coding DNA: TGTGCCTGGAGACTTTCAGGGTATAACTATGGCTACACCTTC.

The chain employs TRBV7-9 and TRBJ1-2, with TRBD1 matching 8 bases. Looked up from germline, CDR1 is SEHNR and CDR2 is FQNEAQ (reference sequence). J gave up 0 bases and V 5 bases, and 8 bases lay outside the gene matches. This CDR3 contains 16 residues. The CDR3 here is CASSLLDRAPNYGYTF. The CDR3 coding sequence is TGTGCCAGCAGCCTACTGGACAGGGCCCCTAACTATGGCTACACCTTC.

This clone has just one count. V usage is TRBV5-1 and J usage is TRBJ1-4; possible D gene TRBD1, 6 bases. Per the germline V gene, CDR1 is SGHRS and CDR2 is YFSETQ. Trimming took off 0 bases at V and 3 bases at J, with 9 bases between the two ends. This CDR3 is built from 15 residues. CDR3 residues: CASSLGGQSNEKLFF. The CDR3 DNA reads TGCGCCAGCAGCTTGGGAGGACAGTCTAATGAAAAACTGTTTTTT.

This clone occurred once. The gene calls are TRBV23-1 and TRBJ2-7; perhaps TRBD1 as D (7 bases). TRBV23-1 is designated an ORF whose function remains uncertain. This CDR3 comprises 16 residues. The V and J ends lost 8 bases and 3 bases respectively, with 23 bases between them. The CDR3 region has the DNA TGCGCCAGCCCGGGGGCCCTGGGACAGCTGGACTACGAGCAGTACTTC. This sequence encodes CASPGALGQLDYEQYF.

V gene TRBV3-1 (or the pseudogene TRBV3-2) combines with J gene TRBJ2-7; 11 bases are shared with TRBD2. CDR1 and CDR2 from the germline V gene are LGHDT and YNNKEL (reference sequence). The CDR3 contains 16 residues. The junction had 5 bases not matched to a gene; V was cut back by 0 bases and J by 4 bases. The CDR3 spells CASSQDITSGSYEQYF. The CDR3 DNA reads as TGTGCCAGCAGCCAAGATATAACTAGCGGGAGTTACGAGCAGTACTTC.

A note on this clone: The sample has other DNA sequences that encode this CDR3 too. J is TRBJ2-5 and V is TRBV18; 7 nucleotides align to TRBD2. There are 12 residues in the CDR3. After removal of 6 bases from V and 5 bases from J, the junction contained 3 bases not matched to a gene. CDR1 is KGHSH, CDR2 LQKENI, per germline. As DNA, the CDR3 is TGTGCCAGCTCTCCGGGAGGTGAGACCCAGTACTTC. Translation: CASSPGGETQYF.

The rearrangement links TRBV3-1 (or the pseudogene TRBV3-2) to TRBJ1-2; maybe TRBD1 (6 bases). CDR1 LGHDT and CDR2 YNNKEL come from the germline V gene (reference sequence). Trimming took off 5 bases at V and 2 bases at J, with 12 bases between the two ends. This CDR3 has 14 amino acids. Here the CDR3 reads CASSFRQENYGYTF. CDR3 sequence (DNA): TGTGCCAGCAGCTTTCGACAGGAAAACTATGGCTACACCTTC.

The chain has TRBV6-4 and TRBJ2-7; 10 nucleotides align to TRBD1. V was pared by 7 bases and J by 4 bases, with 7 bases of the junction left unmatched. The CDR3 contains 14 residues. Germline CDR1 and CDR2: MRHNA and SNTAGT. CDR3 DNA: TGTGCCAGCATTCCAGGACAGGGGGAGTACGAGCAGTACTTC. It specifies CASIPGQGEYEQYF.

V and J are TRBV6-1 and TRBJ2-3; no clear D gene. From germline, CDR1 is MNHNS and CDR2 SASEGT. The CDR3 totals 16 residues. Trimming pared 3 bases from V and 3 bases from J, leaving 16 bases between. The CDR3 is CASSDLQRLWTDTQYF. The CDR3 nucleotides read TGTGCCAGCAGTGACTTGCAGCGCTTGTGGACAGATACGCAGTATTTT.

This clone turned up a few times. J is TRBJ1-2 and V is TRBV19; D not certain. V was pared by 4 bases and J by 1 base, with 7 bases between. This CDR3 has 13 residues. Germline CDR1 reads LNHDA; CDR2 reads SQIVND (reference sequence). The DNA of the CDR3 is TGTGCCAGTAGTACGGGATTTAACTATGGCTACACCTTC. It is translated as CASSTGFNYGYTF.

The chain combines TRBV2 with TRBJ1-2; D not resolved. The V and J ends lost 8 bases and 3 bases respectively, with 13 bases between them. The CDR3 totals 13 residues. CDR1 and CDR2 from the germline V gene are SNHLY and FYNNEI. The CDR3 loop reads CASEADEYYGYTF. CDR3 DNA: TGTGCCAGCGAGGCAGACGAATACTATGGCTACACCTTC.

V and J are TRBV4-3 and TRBJ1-3, with D perhaps TRBD1 (5 bases). Trimming pared 3 bases from V and 1 base from J, leaving 16 bases between. The germline gives CDR1 LGHNA, CDR2 YSLEER. The CDR3 extends over 17 amino acids. The CDR3 DNA reads TGCGCCAGCAGCCAGGGGGGGTTTGGAAATTCTGGAAACACCATATATTTT. This encodes CASSQGGFGNSGNTIYF.

This chain connects TRBV24-1 to TRBJ1-5; D call uncertain. Germline CDR1 KGHDR, CDR2 SFDVKD. V was pared by 3 bases and J by 0 bases, with 11 bases between. CDR3 length: 16 amino acids. CDR3 sequence reads: CATSDRATSSNQPQHF. CDR3 coding DNA: TGTGCCACCAGTGATCGCGCGACAAGTAGCAATCAGCCCCAGCATTTT.

In this sample, this clone turned up a few times. The chain employs TRBV18 and TRBJ2-2; TRBD2 matches at 7 bases. Germline V gene sequence: CDR1 KGHSH, CDR2 LQKENI. The CDR3 has 16 amino acids. J gave up 1 base and V 2 bases, and 4 bases lay outside the gene matches. The chain's CDR3 is CASSPRVAGNTGELFF. CDR3 in DNA: TGTGCCAGCTCACCAAGGGTAGCGGGGAACACCGGGGAGCTGTTTTTT.

CDR3 sequence reads: CASSLGPRSSNQPQHF. In DNA, the CDR3 is TGTGCCAGCAGCTTAGGCCCCAGGTCAAGCAATCAGCCCCAGCATTTT. The chain is built from TRBV7-6 and TRBJ1-5, with no clear D. The germline gives CDR1 SGHVS, CDR2 FNYEAQ. With 1 base removed from V and 1 base from J, the gap between germline ends came to 11 bases. This CDR3 region has 16 residues.

The V gene is TRBV6-5, the J gene TRBJ1-1; D might be TRBD1 (5 bases). The CDR3 extends over 14 amino acids. Per germline, CDR1 MNHEY and CDR2 SVGAGI. Trimming pared 5 bases from V and 1 base from J, leaving 11 bases between. This CDR3 reads CASSSGGENTEAFF. CDR3 nucleotide sequence: TGTGCCAGCAGTAGTGGGGGGGAGAACACTGAAGCTTTCTTT.

The V gene is TRBV12-3 or TRBV12-4, the J gene TRBJ2-1; D call uncertain. The CDR3 contains 11 residues. V lost 5 bases and J lost 10, with 9 bases in between. As DNA, the CDR3 is TGTGCCAGCAGTCGTCAGCGAGAGCAGTTCTTC. Translating gives CASSRQREQFF.

The J gene is TRBJ2-1, the V gene TRBV4-1, with TRBD1 matching over 7 bases. From germline, CDR1 is MGHRA and CDR2 YSYEKL. This CDR3 has 16 residues. Trimming took 0 bases from V and 4 from J; bases not matched to a gene: 6. Written as DNA, the CDR3 is TGCGCCAGCAGCCAAGATTGGGGGACAGATTACAATGAGCAGTTCTTC. It translates to CASSQDWGTDYNEQFF.

The chain couples TRBV9 to TRBJ2-1; 7 nucleotides agree with TRBD2. Germline CDR1 SGDLS, CDR2 YYNGEE. The CDR3 totals 15 residues. V lost 0 bases to trimming and J lost 6 bases; unmatched junction nucleotides: 6. The CDR3 protein is CASSVASGTGNEQFF. CDR3 DNA sequence: TGTGCCAGCAGCGTAGCCAGCGGGACCGGCAATGAGCAGTTCTTC.

A single count supports this clone. The rearrangement uses TRBV11-2 and TRBJ2-5; TRBD2 aligns across 8 bases. CDR1 is SGHAT and CDR2 is FQNNGV in the germline V gene. The V segment lost 4 bases and the J segment 4 bases; nucleotides outside the gene matches: 5. This CDR3 contains 14 residues. Here the CDR3 DNA reads TGTGCCAGCAGCTGGGGAAGCGGGAGAGAGACCCAGTACTTC. Encoded protein: CASSWGSGRETQYF. Drawing the rest from reference TRBV11-2 and TRBJ2-5, the complete variable domain is EAGVAQSPRYKIIEKRQSVAFWCNPISGHATLYWYQQILGQGPKLLIQFQNNGVVDDSQLPKDRFSAERLKGVDSTLKIQPAKLEDSAVYLCASSWGSGRETQYFGPGTRLLVL.

This clone was detected once. The chain employs TRBV4-1 and TRBJ2-7, with D perhaps matching TRBD2 (5 bases). The V gene lost 0 bases and the J gene lost 3 bases, with 9 bases spanning the gap. This CDR3 is built from 14 residues. The germline CDR1 and CDR2 sequences are MGHRA and YSYEKL. CDR3 loop: CASSQDGGGYEQYF. In DNA, the CDR3 is TGCGCCAGCAGCCAAGATGGAGGCGGCTACGAGCAGTACTTC.

This chain uses TRBV10-3 with TRBJ1-1, with D perhaps matching TRBD1 (5 bases). V lost 0 bases to trimming and J lost 5 bases, with 13 bases between them. CDR3 length equals 15 residues. CDR1 is ENHRY and CDR2 is SYGVKD in the germline V gene. Written as DNA, the CDR3 is TGTGCCATCAGTGAGTCGAAAAGGGAGGGGACTGAAGCTTTCTTT. Translation: CAISESKREGTEAFF.

The chain uses TRBV30 and TRBJ1-1, with D hard to call. CDR3 length equals 16 residues. V lost 0 bases, J lost 1 base, and 15 bases lay in between. Germline-derived CDR1 and CDR2 are GTSNPN and SVGIG (reference sequence). The CDR3 here is CAWSVTQASQNTEAFF. The CDR3 DNA follows: TGTGCCTGGAGTGTAACGCAGGCTTCCCAGAACACTGAAGCTTTCTTT.

This chain joins TRBV4-2 and TRBJ2-3; 7 nucleotides match TRBD2. Trimming at V came to 0 bases and at J to 0 bases, leaving 6 bases not matched to a gene. CDR1 is LGHNA and CDR2 is YNFKEQ in the germline V gene. The CDR3 is 17 residues long. The CDR3 nucleotides are TGTGCCAGCAGCCAAGAGGTCGGGAGGACTAGCACAGATACGCAGTATTTT. Its translation: CASSQEVGRTSTDTQYF.